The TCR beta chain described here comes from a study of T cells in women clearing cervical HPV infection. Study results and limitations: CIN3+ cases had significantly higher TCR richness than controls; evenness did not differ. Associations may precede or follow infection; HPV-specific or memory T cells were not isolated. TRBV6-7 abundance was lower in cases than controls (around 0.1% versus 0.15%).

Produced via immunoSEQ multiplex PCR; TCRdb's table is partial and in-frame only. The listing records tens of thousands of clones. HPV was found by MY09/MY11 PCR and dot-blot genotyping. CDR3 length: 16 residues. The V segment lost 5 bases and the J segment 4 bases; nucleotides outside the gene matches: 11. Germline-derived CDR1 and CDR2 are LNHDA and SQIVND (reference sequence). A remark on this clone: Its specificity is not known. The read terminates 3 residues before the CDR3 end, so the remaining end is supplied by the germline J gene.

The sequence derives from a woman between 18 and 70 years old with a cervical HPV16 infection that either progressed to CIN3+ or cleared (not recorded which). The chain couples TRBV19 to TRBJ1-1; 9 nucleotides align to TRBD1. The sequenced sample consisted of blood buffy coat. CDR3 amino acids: CASSYWGQGGSTEAFF. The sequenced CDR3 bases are TGTGCCAGTAGTTATTGGGGACAGGGCGGGAGCACTGAA.